This TCR beta chain originates from a study of control samples from healthy donors and cancer patients. Clones were read by immunoSEQ multiplex PCR, and TCRdb kept only the in-frame ones, dropping some. The sample consists of 2,800 or so clones, around 94% of them appearing once. J gave up 1 base and V 2 bases, and 4 bases lay outside the gene matches. The CDR3 consists of 16 residues. Looked up from germline, CDR1 is KGHDR and CDR2 is SFDVKD. The rearrangement uses TRBV24-1 and TRBJ2-7; 10 nucleotides align to TRBD1. The sequence was obtained from a man in his 70s with lung cancer. The sequenced material came from PBMCs. This CDR3 reads CATSDSGQGGSYEQYF. The CDR3 DNA reads TGTGCCACCAGTGATTCTGGACAGGGGGGATCCTACGAGCAGTACTTC.